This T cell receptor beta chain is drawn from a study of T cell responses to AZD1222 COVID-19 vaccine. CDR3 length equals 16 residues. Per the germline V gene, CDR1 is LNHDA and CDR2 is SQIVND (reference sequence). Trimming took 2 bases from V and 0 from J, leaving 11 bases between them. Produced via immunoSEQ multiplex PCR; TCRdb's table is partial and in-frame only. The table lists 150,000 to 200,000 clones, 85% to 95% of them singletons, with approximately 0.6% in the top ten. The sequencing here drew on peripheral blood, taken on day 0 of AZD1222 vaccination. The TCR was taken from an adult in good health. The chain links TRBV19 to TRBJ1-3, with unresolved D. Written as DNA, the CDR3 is TGTGCCAGTAGTATATCCCATCGGACCTCTGGAAACACCATATATTTT. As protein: CASSISHRTSGNTIYF.